The source of this TCR beta chain is a study of cytomegalovirus exposure and HLA in healthy donors. Trimming cost V 3 bases and J 5 bases; bases outside gene matches: 4. This CDR3 has 15 residues. CDR1 and CDR2 from the germline V gene are KGHSH and LQKENI. Overall study findings and caveats: Some V segments, including TRBV6-2 and TRBV6-3, were excluded as indistinguishable. A later analysis linked a missense DCLRE1C variant to TCR beta V- and J-gene trimming.

Use of 60 Vbeta and 13 Jbeta primers characterized the PCR. Assay used: immunoSEQ multiplex PCR; TCRdb lists only in-frame clones, some missing. Of about 18,000 clones detected, under 85% appear once; the ten largest clones hold over 20%. Concerning this clone itself: As yet, its antigen is unknown.

The chain recombines TRBV18 with TRBJ2-2; the match to TRBD2 covers 9 bases. The sequence derives from a human donor in good health. The sequenced material came from PBMCs. The CDR3 loop reads CASSPEAGGTGELFF. The DNA of the CDR3 is TGTGCCAGCTCACCCGAAGCGGGGGGAACCGGGGAGCTGTTTTTT.